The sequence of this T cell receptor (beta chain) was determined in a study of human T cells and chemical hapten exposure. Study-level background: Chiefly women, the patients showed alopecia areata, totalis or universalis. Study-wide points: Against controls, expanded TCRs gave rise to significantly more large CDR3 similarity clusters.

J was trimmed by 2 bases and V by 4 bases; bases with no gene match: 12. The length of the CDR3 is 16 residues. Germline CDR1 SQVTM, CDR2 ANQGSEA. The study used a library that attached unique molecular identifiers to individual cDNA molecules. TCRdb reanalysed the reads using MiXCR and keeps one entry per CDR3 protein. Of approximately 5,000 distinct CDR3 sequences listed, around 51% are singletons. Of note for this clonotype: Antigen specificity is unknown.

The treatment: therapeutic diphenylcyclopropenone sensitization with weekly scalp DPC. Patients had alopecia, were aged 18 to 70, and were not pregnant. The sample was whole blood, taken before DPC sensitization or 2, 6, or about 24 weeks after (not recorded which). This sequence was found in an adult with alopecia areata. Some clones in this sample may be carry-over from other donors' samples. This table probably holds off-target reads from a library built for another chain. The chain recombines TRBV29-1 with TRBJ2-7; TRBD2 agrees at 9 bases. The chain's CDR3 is CSVADSGSRGPYEQYF. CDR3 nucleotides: TGCAGCGTTGCTGATAGCGGGAGCCGGGGGCCCTACGAGCAGTACTTC.